The sample holds a few counts of the clone carrying this T cell receptor beta chain. This sample is part of a study of blood T cell repertoires in COVID-19. In the study overall: Nucleic acid was either cDNA or gDNA, and it came from T cells, B-cell-depleted T cells, or PBMCs.

In the authors' methods: Quantification of nucleated cells was approximated via reference gene primer amplification. Generated by immunoSEQ multiplex PCR, the TCRdb table keeps only in-frame clones and is missing some. The V and J calls and the clone size are those of that table, but D and trimming were determined from the DNA. The table has 70,000 to 80,000 clones, more than 65% seen once. This CDR3 is 16 amino acids long. Germline V gene data show CDR1 as SEHNR and CDR2 as FQNEAQ (reference sequence). V trimming: 5 bases; J trimming: 4 bases; junction bases outside the gene matches: 9. Sequencing input: peripheral blood. This chain connects TRBV7-9 to TRBJ1-5; 9 bases are shared with TRBD1. This sequence was found in a man aged 50 to 60 with acute or convalescent COVID-19. The CDR3: CASSPYTGQGNQPQHF. The CDR3 coding sequence is TGTGCCAGCAGCCCCTACACTGGACAGGGGAATCAGCCCCAGCATTTT.